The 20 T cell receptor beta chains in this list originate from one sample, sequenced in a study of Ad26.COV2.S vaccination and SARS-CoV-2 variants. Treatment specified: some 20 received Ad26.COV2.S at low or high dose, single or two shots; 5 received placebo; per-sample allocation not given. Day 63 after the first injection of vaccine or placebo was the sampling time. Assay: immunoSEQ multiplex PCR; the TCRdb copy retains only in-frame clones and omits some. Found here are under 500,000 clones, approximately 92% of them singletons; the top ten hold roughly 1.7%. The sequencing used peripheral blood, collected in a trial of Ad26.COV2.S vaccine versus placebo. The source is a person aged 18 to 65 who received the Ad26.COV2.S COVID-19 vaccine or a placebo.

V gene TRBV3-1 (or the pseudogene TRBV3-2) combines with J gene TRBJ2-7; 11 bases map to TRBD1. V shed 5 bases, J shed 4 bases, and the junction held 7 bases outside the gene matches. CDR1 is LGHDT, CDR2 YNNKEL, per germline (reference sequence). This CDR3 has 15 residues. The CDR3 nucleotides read TGTGCCAGCAGCGCCGGGACAGGGGGAGGGTACGAGCAGTACTTC. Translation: CASSAGTGGGYEQYF.

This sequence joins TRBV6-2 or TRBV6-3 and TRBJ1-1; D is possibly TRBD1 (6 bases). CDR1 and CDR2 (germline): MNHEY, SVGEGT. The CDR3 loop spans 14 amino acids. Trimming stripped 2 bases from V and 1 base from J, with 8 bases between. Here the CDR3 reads CASSYRGGNTEAFF. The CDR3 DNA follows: TGTGCCAGCAGTTACCGAGGGGGGAACACTGAAGCTTTCTTT.

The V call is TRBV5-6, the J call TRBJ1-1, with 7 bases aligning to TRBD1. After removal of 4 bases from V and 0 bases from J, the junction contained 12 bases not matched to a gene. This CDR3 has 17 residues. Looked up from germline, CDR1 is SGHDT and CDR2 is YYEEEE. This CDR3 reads CASSPREVQGVNTEAFF. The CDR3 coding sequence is TGTGCCAGCAGCCCGAGGGAGGTGCAGGGGGTGAACACTGAAGCTTTCTTT.

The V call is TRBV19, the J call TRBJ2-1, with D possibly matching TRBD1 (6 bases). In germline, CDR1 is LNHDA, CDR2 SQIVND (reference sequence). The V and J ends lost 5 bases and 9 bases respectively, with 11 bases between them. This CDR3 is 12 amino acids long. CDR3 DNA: TGTGCCAGTAGTCTCTGGGGGCTTGAGCAGTTCTTC. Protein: CASSLWGLEQFF.

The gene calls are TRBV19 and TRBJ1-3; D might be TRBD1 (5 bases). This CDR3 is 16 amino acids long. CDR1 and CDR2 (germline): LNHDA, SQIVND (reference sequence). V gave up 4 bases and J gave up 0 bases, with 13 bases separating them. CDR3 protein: CASSTGTQSSGNTIYF. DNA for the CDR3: TGTGCCAGTAGTACTGGGACTCAAAGCTCTGGAAACACCATATATTTT.

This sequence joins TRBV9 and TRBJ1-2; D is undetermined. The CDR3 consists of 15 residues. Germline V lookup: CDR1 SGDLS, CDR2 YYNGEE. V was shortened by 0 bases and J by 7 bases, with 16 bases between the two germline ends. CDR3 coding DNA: TGTGCCAGCAGCGTAGATCTGGGGTCTTCGGCTGGCTACACCTTC. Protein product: CASSVDLGSSAGYTF.

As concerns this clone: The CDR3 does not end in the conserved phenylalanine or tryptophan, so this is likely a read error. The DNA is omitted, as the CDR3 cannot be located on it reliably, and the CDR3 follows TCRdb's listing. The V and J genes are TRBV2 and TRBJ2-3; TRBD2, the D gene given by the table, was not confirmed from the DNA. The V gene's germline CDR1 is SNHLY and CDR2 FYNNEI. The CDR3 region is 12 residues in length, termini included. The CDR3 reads CASSAGTSGPSS.

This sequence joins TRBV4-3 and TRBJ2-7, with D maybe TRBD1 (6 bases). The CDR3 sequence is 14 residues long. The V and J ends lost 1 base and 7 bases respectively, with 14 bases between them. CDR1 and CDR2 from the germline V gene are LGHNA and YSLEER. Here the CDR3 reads CASSQVSGVGEQYF. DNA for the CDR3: TGCGCCAGCAGCCAAGTTTCAGGGGTTGGGGAGCAGTACTTC.

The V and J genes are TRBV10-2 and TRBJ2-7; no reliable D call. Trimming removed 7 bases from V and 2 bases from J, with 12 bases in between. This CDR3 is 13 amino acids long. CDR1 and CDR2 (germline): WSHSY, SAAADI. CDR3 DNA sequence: TGCGCCAGCAAGAATTGGTCCACCTACGAGCAGTACTTC. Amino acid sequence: CASKNWSTYEQYF.

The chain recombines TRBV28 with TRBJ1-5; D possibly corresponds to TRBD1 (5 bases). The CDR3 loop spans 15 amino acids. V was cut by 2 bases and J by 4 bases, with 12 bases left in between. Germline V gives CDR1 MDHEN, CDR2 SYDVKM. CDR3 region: CASSLRTPANQPQHF. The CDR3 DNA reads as TGTGCCAGCAGTTTAAGGACACCGGCTAATCAGCCCCAGCATTTT.

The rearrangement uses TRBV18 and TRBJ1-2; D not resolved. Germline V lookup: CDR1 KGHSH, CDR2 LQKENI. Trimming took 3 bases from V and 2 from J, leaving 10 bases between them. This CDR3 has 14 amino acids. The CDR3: CASSPGRRNYGYTF. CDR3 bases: TGTGCCAGCTCACCGGGCAGGCGGAACTATGGCTACACCTTC.

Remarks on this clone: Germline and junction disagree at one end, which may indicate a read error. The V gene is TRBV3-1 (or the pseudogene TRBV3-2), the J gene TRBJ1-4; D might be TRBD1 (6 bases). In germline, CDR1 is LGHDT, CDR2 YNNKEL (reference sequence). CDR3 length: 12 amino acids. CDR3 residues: CASSQGQAGQSF. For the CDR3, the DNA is TGTGCCAGCAGCCAAGGGCAGGCAGGACAGAGTTTT.

This chain's CDR3 is CASSLGGSSYGYTF. CDR3 DNA: TGTGCCAGCAGCTTAGGCGGTAGCTCCTATGGCTACACCTTC. The V gene is TRBV7-2, the J gene TRBJ1-2; D remains ambiguous. The V gene lost 1 base and the J gene lost 4 bases, with 10 bases spanning the gap. The CDR3 is 14 amino acids. In germline, CDR1 is SGHTA, CDR2 FQGNSA.

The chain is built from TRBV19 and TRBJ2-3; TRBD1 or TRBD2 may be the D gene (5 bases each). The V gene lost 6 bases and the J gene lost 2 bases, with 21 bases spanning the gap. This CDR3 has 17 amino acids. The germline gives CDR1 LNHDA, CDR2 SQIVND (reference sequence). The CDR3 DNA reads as TGTGCCAGTAGCCAAGCCTCCGGGGCAGGGTACACAGATACGCAGTATTTT. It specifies CASSQASGAGYTDTQYF.

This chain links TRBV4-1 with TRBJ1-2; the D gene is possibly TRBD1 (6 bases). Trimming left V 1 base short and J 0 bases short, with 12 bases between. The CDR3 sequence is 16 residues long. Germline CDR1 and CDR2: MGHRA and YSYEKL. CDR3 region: CASSQAPTGSNYGYTF. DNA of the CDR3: TGCGCCAGCAGCCAAGCCCCCACAGGGTCTAACTATGGCTACACCTTC.

Written as DNA, the CDR3 is TGCGCCAGCAGCTTGGGAGCCGGGTTGGATGGCTACACCTTC. Encoded protein: CASSLGAGLDGYTF. The gene calls are TRBV5-1 and TRBJ1-2; D is ambiguous. Looked up from germline, CDR1 is SGHRS and CDR2 is YFSETQ. The ends were cut back, 0 bases at V and 6 bases at J, with 12 bases in the middle. The length of the CDR3 is 14 residues.

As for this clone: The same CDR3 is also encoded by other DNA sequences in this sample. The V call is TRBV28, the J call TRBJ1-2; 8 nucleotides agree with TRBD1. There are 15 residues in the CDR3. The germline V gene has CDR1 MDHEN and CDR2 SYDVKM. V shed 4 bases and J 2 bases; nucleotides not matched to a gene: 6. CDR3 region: CASSSPGQANYGYTF. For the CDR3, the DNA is TGTGCCAGCAGTTCCCCGGGACAGGCGAACTATGGCTACACCTTC.

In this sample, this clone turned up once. CDR3 nucleotides: TGTGCCAGCTCACTTAGCAGGGGAGGCTCCTACAATGAGCAGTTCTTC. This translates into CASSLSRGGSYNEQFF. V and J are TRBV18 and TRBJ2-1, with D tentatively TRBD1 or TRBD2 (6 bases each). V lost 4 bases and J 0 bases, leaving 13 bases between the germline ends. The CDR3 loop spans 16 amino acids. Germline loops: CDR1 KGHSH, CDR2 LQKENI.

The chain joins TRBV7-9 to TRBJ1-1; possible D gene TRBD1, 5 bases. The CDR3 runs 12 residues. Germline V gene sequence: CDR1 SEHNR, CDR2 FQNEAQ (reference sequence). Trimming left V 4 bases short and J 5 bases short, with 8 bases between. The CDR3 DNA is TGTGCCAGCAGCTCAGGGTTAACTGAAGCTTTCTTT. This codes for CASSSGLTEAFF.

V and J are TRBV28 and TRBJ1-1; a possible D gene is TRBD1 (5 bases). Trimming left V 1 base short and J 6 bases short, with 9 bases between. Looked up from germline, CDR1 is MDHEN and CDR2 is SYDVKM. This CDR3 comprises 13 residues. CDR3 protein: CASSLLPGPEAFF. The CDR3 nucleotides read TGTGCCAGCAGTTTATTGCCAGGGCCTGAAGCTTTCTTT.